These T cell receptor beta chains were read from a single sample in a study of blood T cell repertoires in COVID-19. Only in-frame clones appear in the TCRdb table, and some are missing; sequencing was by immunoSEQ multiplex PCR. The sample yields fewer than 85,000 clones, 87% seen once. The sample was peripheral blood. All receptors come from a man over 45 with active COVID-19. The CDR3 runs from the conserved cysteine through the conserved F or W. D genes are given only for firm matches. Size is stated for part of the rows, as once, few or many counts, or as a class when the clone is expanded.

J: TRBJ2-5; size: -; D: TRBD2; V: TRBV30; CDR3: CAWSVVSGTSAETQYF; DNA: TGTGCCTGGAGTGTGGTATCCGGGACTAGCGCGGAGACCCAGTACTTC
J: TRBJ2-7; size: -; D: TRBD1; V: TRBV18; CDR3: CASSGQGKYEQYF; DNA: TGTGCCAGCTCCGGACAGGGGAAGTACGAGCAGTACTTC
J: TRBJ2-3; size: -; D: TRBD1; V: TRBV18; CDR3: CASSPISWQGETTDTQYF; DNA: TGTGCCAGCTCACCTATCTCGTGGCAGGGGGAAACCACAGATACGCAGTATTTT
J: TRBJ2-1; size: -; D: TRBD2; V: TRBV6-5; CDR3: CASSRGLATYNEQFF; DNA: TGTGCCAGCAGCCGAGGACTAGCGACCTACAATGAGCAGTTCTTC
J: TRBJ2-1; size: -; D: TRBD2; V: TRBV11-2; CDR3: CASSLVPAGGPPEQFF; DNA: TGTGCCAGCAGCTTAGTCCCAGCGGGAGGGCCTCCTGAGCAGTTCTTC
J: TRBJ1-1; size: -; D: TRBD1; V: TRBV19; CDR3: CASSSVGQGATDTEAFF; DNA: TGTGCCAGTAGTTCGGTGGGACAGGGGGCAACGGACACTGAAGCTTTCTTT
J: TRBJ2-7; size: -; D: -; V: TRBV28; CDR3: CASSFNKGDEQYF; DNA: TGTGCCAGCAGTTTTAACAAAGGAGACGAGCAGTACTTC
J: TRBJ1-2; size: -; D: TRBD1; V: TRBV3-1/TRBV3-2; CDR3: CASSPRDRDGYTF; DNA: TGTGCCAGCAGCCCCAGGGACAGAGATGGCTACACCTTC
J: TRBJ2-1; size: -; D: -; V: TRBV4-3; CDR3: CASSQEIRDLKFF; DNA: TGCGCCAGCAGCCAAGAAATAAGGGACTTGAAGTTCTTC
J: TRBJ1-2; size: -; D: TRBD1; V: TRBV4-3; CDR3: CASSQSQGAGIHGYTF; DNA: TGCGCCAGCAGCCAGTCCCAGGGGGCGGGGATCCATGGCTACACCTTC
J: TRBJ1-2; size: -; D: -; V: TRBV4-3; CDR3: CASSQGTADYGYTF; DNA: TGCGCCAGCAGCCAAGGCACCGCGGACTATGGCTACACCTTC
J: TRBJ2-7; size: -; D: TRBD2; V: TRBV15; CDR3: CATSRGPATSGRNEQYF; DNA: TGTGCCACCAGCAGAGGGCCCGCGACTAGCGGGAGAAACGAGCAGTACTTC
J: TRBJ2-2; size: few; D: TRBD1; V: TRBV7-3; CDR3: CASSWTGGMNTGELFF; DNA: TGTGCCAGCAGCTGGACAGGGGGAATGAACACCGGGGAGCTGTTTTTT
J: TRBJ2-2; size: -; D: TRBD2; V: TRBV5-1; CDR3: CASSSGLEGYGELFF; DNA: TGCGCCAGCAGCTCCGGACTAGAAGGCTACGGGGAGCTGTTTTTT
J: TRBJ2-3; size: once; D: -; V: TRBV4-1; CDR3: CASSQHNGSSTDTQYF; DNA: TGCGCCAGCAGCCAACATAACGGGAGCAGCACAGATACGCAGTATTTT
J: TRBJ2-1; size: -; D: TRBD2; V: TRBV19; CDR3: CATRTSGVNEQFF; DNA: TGTGCCACTAGGACTAGCGGGGTCAATGAGCAGTTCTTC
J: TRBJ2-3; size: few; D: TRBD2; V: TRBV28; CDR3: CASSGWSGSVSRGWAQYF; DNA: TGTGCCAGCAGTGGCTGGAGCGGGAGCGTCTCGAGGGGTTGGGCGCAGTATTTT
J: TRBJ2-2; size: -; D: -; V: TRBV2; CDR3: CASSEMIAGTNTGELFF; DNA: TGTGCCAGCAGTGAGATGATCGCAGGGACGAACACCGGGGAGCTGTTTTTT
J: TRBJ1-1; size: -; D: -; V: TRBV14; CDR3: CASSQALNTEAFF; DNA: TGTGCCAGCAGCCAAGCTCTGAACACTGAAGCTTTCTTT
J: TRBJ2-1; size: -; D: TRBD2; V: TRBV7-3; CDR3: CASSSLAGGPYNEQFF; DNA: TGTGCCAGCAGCTCCTTAGCGGGAGGGCCATACAATGAGCAGTTCTTC
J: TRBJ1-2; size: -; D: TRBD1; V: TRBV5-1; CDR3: CASSLGTGDGYGYTF; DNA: TGCGCCAGCAGCTTGGGAACAGGGGATGGCTATGGCTACACCTTC
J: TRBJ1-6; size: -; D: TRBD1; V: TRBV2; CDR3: CASRRGQVDNSPLHF; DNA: TGTGCCAGCAGAAGGGGACAGGTTGACAATTCACCCCTCCACTTT
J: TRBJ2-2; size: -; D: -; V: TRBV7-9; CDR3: CASSLGQVYTGELFF; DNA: TGTGCCAGCAGCTTAGGACAGGTCTACACCGGGGAGCTGTTTTTT
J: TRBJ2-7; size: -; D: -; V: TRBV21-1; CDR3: CASSKAQAKRRREGPLYEQYF; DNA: TGTGCCAGCAGCAAAGCGCAGGCCAAACGGCGACGGGAGGGCCCTCTGTACGAGCAGTACTTC
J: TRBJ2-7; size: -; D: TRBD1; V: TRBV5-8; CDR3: CASSRRDSYEQYF; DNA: TGTGCCAGCAGCCGCCGGGACAGCTACGAGCAGTACTTC
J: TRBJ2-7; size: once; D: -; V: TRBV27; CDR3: CASSFRTGLGYEQYF; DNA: TGTGCCAGCAGTTTTCGAACAGGCCTAGGCTACGAGCAGTACTTC
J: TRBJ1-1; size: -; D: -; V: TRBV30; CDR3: CAWSVPGYTEAFF; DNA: TGTGCCTGGAGTGTACCAGGCTACACTGAAGCTTTCTTT
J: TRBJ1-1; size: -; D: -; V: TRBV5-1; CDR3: CASSLGAGAEAFF; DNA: TGCGCCAGCAGCTTGGGGGCCGGGGCTGAAGCTTTCTTT
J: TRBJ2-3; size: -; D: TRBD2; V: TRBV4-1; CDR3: CASSQDWTSGTSTDTQYF; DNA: TGCGCCAGCAGCCAAGATTGGACTAGCGGAACTAGCACAGATACGCAGTATTTT
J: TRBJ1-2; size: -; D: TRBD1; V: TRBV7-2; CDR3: CASSLASGGYGYTF; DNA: TGTGCCAGCAGCTTAGCATCAGGGGGCTATGGCTACACCTTC
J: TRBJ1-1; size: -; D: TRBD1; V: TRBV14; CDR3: CASSRDTGGAWTTEAFF; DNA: TGTGCCAGCAGCCGAGATACAGGGGGCGCCTGGACCACTGAAGCTTTCTTT
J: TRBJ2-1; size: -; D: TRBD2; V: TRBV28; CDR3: CASSSTGLADTSNEQFF; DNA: TGTGCCAGCAGTTCAACGGGACTAGCGGACACCTCGAATGAGCAGTTCTTC
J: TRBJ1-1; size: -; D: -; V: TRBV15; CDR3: CATSTDTALNTEAFF; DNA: TGTGCCACCAGCACGGACACCGCTTTGAACACTGAAGCTTTCTTT
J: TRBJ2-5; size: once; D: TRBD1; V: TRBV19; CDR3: CASRDRALVETQYF; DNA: TGTGCCAGTAGGGACAGGGCCCTCGTGGAGACCCAGTACTTC
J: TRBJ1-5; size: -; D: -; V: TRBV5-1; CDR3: CASRRDPNGGQPQHF; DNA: TGCGCCAGCAGGCGGGACCCTAATGGTGGTCAGCCCCAGCATTTT
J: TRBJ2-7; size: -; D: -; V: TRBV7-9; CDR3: CASSSRSGFEQYF; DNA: TGTGCCAGCAGCTCCCGGTCCGGTTTCGAGCAGTACTTC
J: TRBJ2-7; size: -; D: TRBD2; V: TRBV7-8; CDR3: CASSSLRLAGYEQYF; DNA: TGTGCCAGCAGCTCCCTGAGACTAGCGGGCTACGAGCAGTACTTC
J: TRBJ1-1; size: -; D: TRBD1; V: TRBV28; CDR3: CASSSGGLNTEAFF; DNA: TGTGCCAGCAGTTCAGGGGGGCTGAACACTGAAGCTTTCTTT
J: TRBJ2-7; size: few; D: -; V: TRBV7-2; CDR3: CASSLASSSYEQYF; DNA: TGTGCCAGCAGCTTAGCCTCGTCGTCCTACGAGCAGTACTTC
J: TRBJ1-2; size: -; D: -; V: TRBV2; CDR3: CASSDRGRYGYTF; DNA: TGTGCCAGCAGTGACAGGGGAAGGTATGGCTACACCTTC
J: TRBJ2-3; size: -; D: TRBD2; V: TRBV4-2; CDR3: CASSQSSPAGVATQYF; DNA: TGTGCCAGCAGCCAAAGTAGCCCGGCGGGAGTCGCTACGCAGTATTTT
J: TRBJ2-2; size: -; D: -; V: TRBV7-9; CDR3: CASSPYRNTGELFF; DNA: TGTGCCAGCAGCCCATATAGGAACACCGGGGAGCTGTTTTTT
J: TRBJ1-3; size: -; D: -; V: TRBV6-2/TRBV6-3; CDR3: CASSFFRTDSGNTIYF; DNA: TGTGCCAGCAGTTTTTTTCGGACTGACTCTGGAAACACCATATATTTT
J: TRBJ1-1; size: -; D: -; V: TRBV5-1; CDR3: CASSPVPGGTEAFF; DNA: TGCGCCAGCAGCCCCGTCCCGGGAGGCACTGAAGCTTTCTTT
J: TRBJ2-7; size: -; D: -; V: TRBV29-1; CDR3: CSVETRAGWGYEQYF; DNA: TGCAGCGTTGAAACGCGGGCGGGATGGGGGTACGAGCAGTACTTC
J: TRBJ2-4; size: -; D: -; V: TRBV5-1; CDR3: CASSLGSGVIQYF; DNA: TGCGCCAGCAGCTTGGGGTCAGGGGTCATTCAGTACTTC
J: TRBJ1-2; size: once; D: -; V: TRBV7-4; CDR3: CASSLRGGDYGYTF; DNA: TGTGCCAGCAGCTTACGGGGCGGGGACTATGGCTACACCTTC
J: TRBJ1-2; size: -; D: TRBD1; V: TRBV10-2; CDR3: CASSEPGTAGGGYTF; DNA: TGCGCCAGCAGTGAGCCCGGGACAGCAGGAGGAGGCTACACCTTC
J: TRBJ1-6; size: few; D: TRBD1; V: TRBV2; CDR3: CASTMDRGTPLHF; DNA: TGTGCCAGCACCATGGACAGGGGGACACCCCTCCACTTT
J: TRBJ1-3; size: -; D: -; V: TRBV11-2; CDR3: CASSPYRDTSSGNTIYF; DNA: TGTGCCAGCAGCCCGTATAGGGACACCTCCTCTGGAAACACCATATATTTT
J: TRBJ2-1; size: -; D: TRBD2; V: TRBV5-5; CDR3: CASRGGAYNEQFF; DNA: TGTGCCAGCAGGGGAGGGGCCTACAATGAGCAGTTCTTC
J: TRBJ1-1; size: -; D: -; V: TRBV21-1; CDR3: CASSKNRHGTEAFF; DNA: TGTGCCAGCAGCAAAAATAGGCACGGGACTGAAGCTTTCTTT
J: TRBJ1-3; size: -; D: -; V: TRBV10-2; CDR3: CASSESGPPGHTIYF; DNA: TGCGCCAGCAGTGAGTCGGGGCCCCCTGGCCACACCATATATTTT
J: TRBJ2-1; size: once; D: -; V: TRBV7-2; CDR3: CASRTGHYNEQFF; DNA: TGTGCCAGCAGAACGGGACACTACAATGAGCAGTTCTTC
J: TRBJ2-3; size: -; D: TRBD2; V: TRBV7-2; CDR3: CASSLGNPGGTDTQYF; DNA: TGTGCCAGCAGCTTAGGGAACCCGGGAGGGACAGATACGCAGTATTTT
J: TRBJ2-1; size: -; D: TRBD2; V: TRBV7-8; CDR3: CASSLVGLAGSHNEQFF; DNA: TGTGCCAGCAGCTTAGTGGGATTAGCGGGATCCCACAATGAGCAGTTCTTC